The rows below give T cell receptor beta chains drawn from one sample of a study of blood T cells in healthy people across ages. TCRdb re-called the 5' RACE reads with MiXCR, one entry per CDR3 protein. The data show about 800,000 distinct CDR3 sequences, about 62% seen once. Sequenced: blood. These receptors originate from a young man in good health. Each CDR3 is given with its conserved first and last residue. Each record gives: J gene, V gene, clone size, D gene, CDR3 DNA, CDR3 protein. A D gene is named only where the DNA matches it firmly. A clone size is listed for some rows: how often the clone was seen (once, few, many), or a class if it is expanded.

J: TRBJ2-1
V: TRBV5-1
size: few
D: NA
DNA: TGCGCCAGCAGCTTGGCCCCTTCCTACAATGAGCAGTTCTTC
CDR3: CASSLAPSYNEQFF

J: TRBJ2-3
V: TRBV5-6
size: few
D: NA
DNA: TGTGCCAGCAGCCGCGGAAGGGCAGATACGCAGTATTTT
CDR3: CASSRGRADTQYF

J: TRBJ1-2
V: TRBV10-3
size: NA
D: NA
DNA: TGTGCCATCAGTGAAGGAGACAGCTATGGCTACACCTTC
CDR3: CAISEGDSYGYTF

J: TRBJ2-5
V: TRBV2
size: NA
D: NA
DNA: TGTGCCAGCAGTGAATTTCAAGGCAGGGTTGAGACCCAGTACTTC
CDR3: CASSEFQGRVETQYF

J: TRBJ2-4
V: TRBV28
size: NA
D: TRBD1
DNA: TGTGCCAGCAGTTTCGTTGGACAGGGGAAGTACAAAAACATTCAGTACTTC
CDR3: CASSFVGQGKYKNIQYF

J: TRBJ2-7
V: TRBV7-9
size: few
D: NA
DNA: TGTGCCAGCAGCTTCAACCGGGGCGGCGAGCAGTACTTC
CDR3: CASSFNRGGEQYF

J: TRBJ1-5
V: TRBV28
size: NA
D: TRBD1
DNA: TGTGCCAGCAGAAAACAGGGGGGATATCAGCCCCAGCATTTT
CDR3: CASRKQGGYQPQHF

J: TRBJ2-2
V: TRBV28
size: NA
D: TRBD2
DNA: TGTGCCAGCAGTTTAGGTCTAGCGGGAGTAGCCGGGGAGCTGTTTTTT
CDR3: CASSLGLAGVAGELFF

J: TRBJ2-7
V: TRBV5-1
size: NA
D: TRBD2
DNA: TGCGCCAGCAATCCTGGGACTAGCGGGAGCTACGAGCAGTACTTC
CDR3: CASNPGTSGSYEQYF

J: TRBJ2-6
V: TRBV5-6
size: few
D: NA
DNA: TGTGCCAGCAGCTTGGTTTCATGGAACCTCGAGTCTCTGTGGGCCAACGTCCTGACTTTC
CDR3: CASSLVSWNLESLWANVLTF

J: TRBJ2-1
V: TRBV20-1
size: few
D: NA
DNA: TGCAGTGCTAGCGGGGTAAAGGACAATGAGCAGTTCTTC
CDR3: CSASGVKDNEQFF

J: TRBJ2-1
V: TRBV9
size: NA
D: TRBD2
DNA: TGTGCCAGCAGCGGTACTAGCGGGAGGGCCCATTACAATGAGCAGTTCTTC
CDR3: CASSGTSGRAHYNEQFF

J: TRBJ2-7
V: TRBV4-2
size: few
D: TRBD2
DNA: TGTGCCAGCAGCCAAGTTCCCGGGGGGGGTATCTACGAGCAGTACTTC
CDR3: CASSQVPGGGIYEQYF

J: TRBJ2-5
V: TRBV20-1
size: few
D: TRBD2
DNA: TGCAGTGCTAGCGACGTTGTGGCGGGGGTAGAGACCCAGTACTTC
CDR3: CSASDVVAGVETQYF

J: TRBJ2-1
V: TRBV20-1
size: few
D: TRBD2
DNA: TGCAGTGCTAGAAATCTAGCGGGAATTGGTAATGAGCAGTTCTTC
CDR3: CSARNLAGIGNEQFF

J: TRBJ1-1
V: TRBV12-3/TRBV12-4
size: NA
D: NA
DNA: TGTGCCAGCTCCGTTGGGGATCCTGAGGTCACTGAAGCTTTCTTT
CDR3: CASSVGDPEVTEAFF

J: TRBJ2-3
V: TRBV6-5
size: NA
D: TRBD1
DNA: TGTGCCAGCAAAGAAACAGGGGGCACAGATACGCAGTATTTT
CDR3: CASKETGGTDTQYF

J: TRBJ2-5
V: TRBV3-1
size: once
D: TRBD2
DNA: TGTGCCAGCAGCCTTAGCGGGGGGCCGATACCCCAGTACTTC
CDR3: CASSLSGGPIPQYF

J: TRBJ2-5
V: TRBV7-2
size: NA
D: TRBD1
DNA: TGTGCCAGCAGCCGGAGAGGGGGCGTGGGCGAGACCCAGTACTTC
CDR3: CASSRRGGVGETQYF

J: TRBJ2-1
V: TRBV4-2
size: NA
D: NA
DNA: TGTGCCAGCAGCCAAGGGGGGGTTCGTGAGCAGTTCTTC
CDR3: CASSQGGVREQFF

J: TRBJ2-7
V: TRBV6-1
size: NA
D: NA
DNA: TGTGCCAGCCGATTACACTACGAGCAGTACTTC
CDR3: CASRLHYEQYF

J: TRBJ2-5
V: TRBV12-3/TRBV12-4
size: NA
D: NA
DNA: TGTGCCAGCAGTCAGGACAACCAAGAGACCCAGTACTTC
CDR3: CASSQDNQETQYF

J: TRBJ2-7
V: TRBV9
size: few
D: NA
DNA: TGTGCCAGCAGCGTCCGTCCAGCGGCCGCCTCCTACGAGCAGTACTTC
CDR3: CASSVRPAAASYEQYF

J: TRBJ2-1
V: TRBV12-3/TRBV12-4
size: NA
D: TRBD2
DNA: TGTGCCAGCACCGGGACTAGCTTCCATGAGCAGTTCTTC
CDR3: CASTGTSFHEQFF

J: TRBJ2-5
V: TRBV29-1
size: NA
D: NA
DNA: TGCAGCGTTGAGGGTGAAGAGACCCAGTACTTC
CDR3: CSVEGEETQYF

J: TRBJ1-2
V: TRBV20-1
size: NA
D: TRBD1
DNA: TGCAGTGCCCGGACTGGACAGGGCGCTAACTATGGCTACACCTTC
CDR3: CSARTGQGANYGYTF

J: TRBJ2-5
V: TRBV30
size: NA
D: TRBD2
DNA: TGTGCCTGGAGTGGACTAGCGAGCGGGGGGGAAGAGACCCAGTACTTC
CDR3: CAWSGLASGGEETQYF

J: TRBJ2-6
V: TRBV5-1
size: NA
D: NA
DNA: TGCGCCAGCAGCTTTTACCCAGCGAGCGACTCTGGGGCCAACGTCCTGACTTTC
CDR3: CASSFYPASDSGANVLTF

J: TRBJ2-7
V: TRBV20-1
size: NA
D: NA
DNA: TGCAGTGCTAGAGAAGGGACGGGGACCTACGAGCAGTACTTC
CDR3: CSAREGTGTYEQYF

J: TRBJ1-2
V: TRBV2
size: NA
D: NA
DNA: TGTGCCAGCAGCCCTGACCTTAGCGCTAACTATGGCTACACCTTC
CDR3: CASSPDLSANYGYTF

J: TRBJ1-5
V: TRBV20-1
size: NA
D: NA
DNA: TGCAGTGCTAGAGGTATGGGGAGGAAGAGGAGCAATCAGCCCCAGCATTTT
CDR3: CSARGMGRKRSNQPQHF

J: TRBJ2-1
V: TRBV20-1
size: few
D: NA
DNA: TGCAGTGCTAGTGACGTTAATGAGCAGTTCTTC
CDR3: CSASDVNEQFF

J: TRBJ2-3
V: TRBV7-2
size: few
D: NA
DNA: TGTGCCAGCAGTGACCCCCAGAGCACAGATACGCAGTATTTT
CDR3: CASSDPQSTDTQYF

J: TRBJ2-5
V: TRBV28
size: NA
D: NA
DNA: TGTGCCAGCAACGGGCCCGGATCGACTGGGACCCAGTACTTC
CDR3: CASNGPGSTGTQYF

J: TRBJ1-6
V: TRBV6-5
size: NA
D: TRBD1
DNA: TGTGCCAGCAACCCGACAGGGGTTTATAATTCACCCCTCCACTTT
CDR3: CASNPTGVYNSPLHF

J: TRBJ2-1
V: TRBV6-1
size: NA
D: TRBD2
DNA: TGTGCCAGCAGTGTATCTAGCGGGGTACACAATGAGCAGTTCTTC
CDR3: CASSVSSGVHNEQFF

J: TRBJ2-7
V: TRBV2
size: NA
D: TRBD2
DNA: TGTGCCAGCAGTGCTACTAGCGGCGTGGGGGGCGAGCAGTACTTC
CDR3: CASSATSGVGGEQYF

J: TRBJ2-7
V: TRBV6-5
size: NA
D: NA
DNA: TGTGCCAGCCAGTCAAAGCCAGCCTACGAGCAGTACTTC
CDR3: CASQSKPAYEQYF

J: TRBJ2-3
V: TRBV7-2
size: NA
D: NA
DNA: TGTGCCAGCAGCACCGACACGATAGATACGCAGTATTTT
CDR3: CASSTDTIDTQYF

J: TRBJ2-1
V: TRBV7-2
size: NA
D: NA
DNA: TGTGCCAGCAGGAAGGGGGCTAGCGCCCACAATGAGCAGTTCTTC
CDR3: CASRKGASAHNEQFF

J: TRBJ2-1
V: TRBV10-3
size: NA
D: NA
DNA: TGTGCCATCACGAGCGGCGTACAAAGTAATGAGCAGTTCTTC
CDR3: CAITSGVQSNEQFF

J: TRBJ2-7
V: TRBV7-2
size: NA
D: NA
DNA: TGTGCCAGCAGCTTATCCCGACCGGCGGAGCAGTACTTC
CDR3: CASSLSRPAEQYF

J: TRBJ2-7
V: TRBV7-9
size: NA
D: TRBD1
DNA: TGTGCCAGCAACTTAGGTGGTGGGACAGCCTACGAGCAGTACTTC
CDR3: CASNLGGGTAYEQYF

J: TRBJ1-4
V: TRBV3-1
size: once
D: NA
DNA: TGTGCCAGCAGCCCTTCCGAAGGAGAAAAACCGTTTTTT
CDR3: CASSPSEGEKPFF

J: TRBJ2-7
V: TRBV27
size: NA
D: NA
DNA: TGTGCCAGCAGTCCGAGACAGTCCAATTACGAGCAGTACTTC
CDR3: CASSPRQSNYEQYF

J: TRBJ2-3
V: TRBV5-1
size: NA
D: NA
DNA: TGCGCCAGCAGCCGAGGGTTCCAAGATACGCAGTATTTT
CDR3: CASSRGFQDTQYF

J: TRBJ2-1
V: TRBV29-1
size: many
D: NA
DNA: TGCAGCGTTGTGCTATTTTCCTACAATGAGCAGTTCTTC
CDR3: CSVVLFSYNEQFF

J: TRBJ2-5
V: TRBV11-2
size: few
D: NA
DNA: TGTGCCAGCAGCTTCGCGGACGAGACCCAGTACTTC
CDR3: CASSFADETQYF

J: TRBJ2-7
V: TRBV3-1
size: NA
D: NA
DNA: TGTGCCAGCAGCCAGTTGGGGCCCTACGAGCAGTACTTC
CDR3: CASSQLGPYEQYF

J: TRBJ2-5
V: TRBV2
size: NA
D: NA
DNA: TGTGCCAGCGTTTATCAAGAGACCCAGTACTTC
CDR3: CASVYQETQYF

J: TRBJ1-1
V: TRBV6-6
size: NA
D: NA
DNA: TGTGCCAGCAGTAGGGAGGGTGTCAGGGTTCTGAACACTGAAGCTTTCTTT
CDR3: CASSREGVRVLNTEAFF

J: TRBJ1-1
V: TRBV14
size: NA
D: NA
DNA: TGTGCCAGCAGCCAACTCTCGGAGGGGGGAGCTTTCTTT
CDR3: CASSQLSEGGAFF

J: TRBJ2-7
V: TRBV4-2
size: NA
D: NA
DNA: TGTGCCAGCAGGGTTCTAGACCACGAGCAGTACTTC
CDR3: CASRVLDHEQYF

J: TRBJ2-5
V: TRBV6-2/TRBV6-3
size: NA
D: TRBD2
DNA: TGTGCCAGCCGAGACCCGGGAGGGAAGACCCAGTACTTC
CDR3: CASRDPGGKTQYF

J: TRBJ1-2
V: TRBV10-3
size: once
D: NA
DNA: TGTGCCATAAGATCCGACAGCCCTTATGGCTACACCTTC
CDR3: CAIRSDSPYGYTF

J: TRBJ2-7
V: TRBV6-1
size: NA
D: NA
DNA: TGTGCCAGCAGCCCCGAGCCGGGACACATTCACGAGCAGTACTTC
CDR3: CASSPEPGHIHEQYF